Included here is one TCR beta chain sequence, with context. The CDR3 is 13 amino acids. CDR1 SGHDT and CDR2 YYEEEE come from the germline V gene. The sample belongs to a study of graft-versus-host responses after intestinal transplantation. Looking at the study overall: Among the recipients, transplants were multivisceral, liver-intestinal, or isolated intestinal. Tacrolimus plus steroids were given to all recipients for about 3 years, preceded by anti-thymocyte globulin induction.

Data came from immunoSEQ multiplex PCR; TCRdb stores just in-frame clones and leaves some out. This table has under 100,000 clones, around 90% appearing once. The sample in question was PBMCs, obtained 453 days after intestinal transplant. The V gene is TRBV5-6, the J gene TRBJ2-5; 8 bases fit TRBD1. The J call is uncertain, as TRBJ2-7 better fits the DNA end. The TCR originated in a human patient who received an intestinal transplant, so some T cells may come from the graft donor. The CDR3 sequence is CASKQPGGAEQYF. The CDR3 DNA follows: TGTGCCAGCAAACAGCCAGGGGGCGCCGAGCAGTACTTC.